The next 21 T cell receptor beta chains were all read from a single sample in a study of cytomegalovirus exposure and HLA in healthy donors. The PCR contained 60 Vbeta and 13 Jbeta primers. Data came from immunoSEQ multiplex PCR; TCRdb stores just in-frame clones and leaves some out. The table lists 120,000 or so clones, about 80% of them singletons. Input material: PBMCs. The source of these receptors is a man aged 18 to 35 in good health and CMV-seronegative.

CDR3 nucleotide sequence: TGTGCCAGCAGTTTATATGTAGCGGGGGGCAGCTCCTACAATGAGCAGTTCTTC. Amino acid sequence: CASSLYVAGGSSYNEQFF. The chain links TRBV27 to TRBJ2-1; TRBD2 matches at 10 bases. V was pared by 1 base and J by 0 bases, with 6 bases of the junction left unmatched. Per germline, CDR1 MNHEY and CDR2 SMNVEV (reference sequence). The CDR3 is 18 amino acids.

V is TRBV5-5 and J is TRBJ1-3; D not resolved. The ends were cut back, 2 bases at V and 0 bases at J, with 15 bases in the middle. Germline assignment: CDR1 SGHKS and CDR2 YYEKEE (reference sequence). The CDR3 contains 17 residues. The CDR3 nucleotides are TGTGCCAGCAGCTTCCGACCAGGAACATACTCTGGAAACACCATATATTTT. The encoded protein is CASSFRPGTYSGNTIYF.

The chain joins TRBV11-2 to TRBJ1-5; 7 bases map to TRBD1. The V segment lost 4 bases and the J segment 1 base; nucleotides outside the gene matches: 1. The germline V gene has CDR1 SGHAT and CDR2 FQNNGV. The length of the CDR3 is 14 residues. The CDR3 sequence: CASSSDRSNQPQHF. DNA of the CDR3: TGTGCCAGCAGCTCGGACAGGAGCAATCAGCCCCAGCATTTT.

V gene TRBV19 combines with J gene TRBJ2-2; no reliable D call. This CDR3 has 12 residues. Germline assignment: CDR1 LNHDA and CDR2 SQIVND (reference sequence). Trimming removed 4 bases at V and 5 bases at J, with 5 bases between. The chain's CDR3 is CASSTRTGELFF. CDR3 DNA sequence: TGTGCCAGTAGTACCCGGACCGGGGAGCTGTTTTTT.

With respect to this clone: At one of its ends the junction is not consistent with the germline gene, which may arise from a read error. This chain joins TRBV6-1 and TRBJ2-7; TRBD2 aligns across 10 bases. This CDR3 region has 15 residues. Germline-derived CDR1 and CDR2 are MNHNS and SASEGT. The CDR3 nucleotides read TGTGCCAGCAGCGAAGGACTAGCGGTGAACTACGAGCAGTACTTC. This gives the protein CASSEGLAVNYEQYF.

This clone appeared a few times. The chain carries TRBV19 and TRBJ1-1; D remains unclear. V was shortened by 1 base and J by 0 bases, with 3 bases between the two germline ends. CDR3 length: 13 residues. Per germline, CDR1 LNHDA and CDR2 SQIVND (reference sequence). CDR3 sequence: CASSIAVNTEAFF. CDR3 nucleotide sequence: TGTGCCAGTAGTATAGCGGTGAACACTGAAGCTTTCTTT.

The chain links TRBV9 to TRBJ2-7; 7 nucleotides agree with TRBD1. Germline trimming cut 4 bases from V and 5 bases from J; bases unmatched to any gene: 6. The length of the CDR3 is 13 residues. The germline gives CDR1 SGDLS, CDR2 YYNGEE. CDR3 DNA: TGTGCCAGCAGCCGACAGGGTTGGGACGAGCAGTACTTC. Translated: CASSRQGWDEQYF.

This chain joins TRBV25-1 and TRBJ1-2; 7 bases line up with TRBD1. V dropped 5 bases and J dropped 6; count of bases not matched to a gene: 9. The CDR3 has 14 amino acids. Germline loops: CDR1 MGHDK, CDR2 SYGVNS. In DNA form, the CDR3 reads TGTGCCAGCAGTCCGGACAGGTGGGCCCATGGCTACACCTTC. Its protein is CASSPDRWAHGYTF.

V is TRBV18 and J is TRBJ2-5; 9 positions agree with TRBD2. The germline V gene has CDR1 KGHSH and CDR2 LQKENI. The CDR3 has 16 amino acids. V was clipped by 3 bases and J by 1 base; unmatched bases: 6. CDR3 in DNA: TGTGCCAGCTCACCTTTGAGCGGGGGGATCCAAGAGACCCAGTACTTC. It yields the protein CASSPLSGGIQETQYF. Combining the CDR3 with reference TRBV18 and TRBJ2-5 gives the whole variable domain NAGVMQNPRHLVRRRGQEARLRCSPMKGHSHVYWYRQLPEEGLKFMVYLQKENIIDESGMPKERFSAEFPKEGPSILRIQQVVRGDSAAYFCASSPLSGGIQETQYFGPGTRLLVL.

This sequence joins TRBV18 and TRBJ2-5; D perhaps matches TRBD2 (6 bases). The J call is doubtful: the DNA matches TRBJ2-7 better. CDR3 length: 14 amino acids. The V gene's germline CDR1 is KGHSH and CDR2 LQKENI. The CDR3, as DNA: TGTGCCAGCTCACCGGGAATCTGGGGGGACGAGCAGTACTTC. Protein: CASSPGIWGDEQYF.

The chain joins TRBV6-6 to TRBJ1-1; no clear D gene. The CDR3 sequence is 11 residues long. Germline CDR1 is MNHNY and CDR2 is SVGAGI (reference sequence). The V end was cut by 4 bases, the J end by 8 bases, with 8 bases between. For the CDR3, the DNA is TGTGCCAGCAGTTTCGGAGGGGAAGCTTTCTTT. Translation gives CASSFGGEAFF.

In nucleotides, the CDR3 is TGTGCCAGCAGTTACGCGATCACAGATACGCAGTATTTT. Amino acids: CASSYAITDTQYF. The chain couples TRBV6-5 to TRBJ2-3; D gene unclear. The CDR3 is 13 residues long. CDR1 is MNHEY, CDR2 SVGAGI, per germline. V dropped 2 bases and J dropped 2 bases, with 5 bases sitting between them.

This clone was recorded once. The genes are TRBV6-5 and TRBJ2-7, with TRBD2 matching over 8 bases. J was trimmed by 5 bases and V by 0 bases; bases with no gene match: 6. CDR1 is MNHEY and CDR2 is SVGAGI in the germline V gene. There are 15 residues in the CDR3. The CDR3 spells CASSYSTGGPDEQYF. The CDR3 bases are TGTGCCAGCAGTTACTCGACGGGGGGGCCGGACGAGCAGTACTTC.

This chain connects TRBV9 to TRBJ1-1, with D possibly being TRBD1 (5 bases). This CDR3 contains 15 residues. Germline V gene lookup returns CDR1 SGDLS and CDR2 YYNGEE. V was pared by 4 bases and J by 0 bases, with 13 bases between. Written as DNA, the CDR3 is TGTGCCAGCAGCCCCGGGGGTGTCTTGAACACTGAAGCTTTCTTT. Its translation: CASSPGGVLNTEAFF. Full variable domain (remainder filled in from reference TRBV9 and TRBJ1-1): DSGVTQTPKHLITATGQRVTLRCSPRSGDLSVYWYQQSLDQGLQFLIQYYNGEERAKGNILERFSAQQFPDLHSELNLSSLELGDSALYFCASSPGGVLNTEAFFGQGTRLTVV.

The gene calls are TRBV19 and TRBJ2-2; D is uncertain. CDR3 length: 15 residues. The V gene's germline CDR1 is LNHDA and CDR2 SQIVND (reference sequence). V was pared by 3 bases and J by 4 bases, with 12 bases between. The CDR3 DNA reads as TGTGCCAGTAGTATTAGCTATAGCCCCACCGGGGAGCTGTTTTTT. It codes for CASSISYSPTGELFF.

J is TRBJ1-2 and V is TRBV18; 8 bases fit TRBD1. CDR3 length equals 16 residues. J lost 3 bases, V lost 2 bases, and 8 bases had no gene match. The germline V gene encodes CDR1 KGHSH and CDR2 LQKENI. The CDR3 here is CASSPEHTGGYYGYTF. The CDR3 DNA reads TGTGCCAGCTCACCAGAACATACAGGGGGTTACTATGGCTACACCTTC.

V gene TRBV13 combines with J gene TRBJ2-1, with D possibly being TRBD1 (6 bases). The V gene's germline CDR1 is PRHDT and CDR2 FYEKMQ (reference sequence). The CDR3 is 15 residues long. Trimming removed 4 bases from V and 2 bases from J, with 12 bases in between. CDR3 in DNA: TGTGCCAGCAGCTCACAGGGAAAGCCCTACAATGAGCAGTTCTTC. Translation gives CASSSQGKPYNEQFF.

This clone was counted only a few times. V usage is TRBV7-2 and J usage is TRBJ2-3; no firm D call. In germline, CDR1 is SGHTA, CDR2 FQGNSA. V lost 4 bases, J lost 0 bases, and 11 bases lay in between. This CDR3 is built from 15 residues. The CDR3 region has the DNA TGTGCCAGCAGCTCTCTAGAATTCAGCACAGATACGCAGTATTTT. This translates into CASSSLEFSTDTQYF. The whole variable domain, filled in from reference TRBV7-2 and TRBJ2-3, reads GAGVSQSPSNKVTEKGKDVELRCDPISGHTALYWYRQSLGQGLEFLIYFQGNSAPDKSGLPSDRFSAERTGGSVSTLTIQRTQQEDSAVYLCASSSLEFSTDTQYFGPGTRLTVL.

There are a few counts of this clone. The genes are TRBV6-5 and TRBJ1-2; D possibly corresponds to TRBD1 (5 bases). CDR3 length equals 14 residues. V lost 2 bases and J lost 7, with 14 bases in between. Germline CDR1 and CDR2: MNHEY and SVGAGI. The CDR3 DNA sequence: TGTGCCAGCAGTTACGTTTCTCGGGGGGGTGGCTACACCTTC. Translating it yields CASSYVSRGGGYTF.

This clone was seen more than once but under ten times. The rearrangement uses TRBV6-4 and TRBJ2-2; maybe TRBD2 (6 bases). Trimming removed 6 bases at V and 6 bases at J, with 14 bases between. CDR1 is MRHNA, CDR2 SNTAGT, per germline. The CDR3 contains 14 residues. In DNA, the CDR3 is TGTGCCAGCAGGGAGGGACTCGAGGCCGGGGAGCTGTTTTTT. Protein sequence: CASREGLEAGELFF.

This clone was counted a few times. The V call is TRBV19, the J call TRBJ1-3, with 7 bases matching TRBD1. There are 14 residues in the CDR3. The germline gives CDR1 LNHDA, CDR2 SQIVND (reference sequence). V shed 6 bases, J shed 1 base, and the junction held 3 bases outside the gene matches. DNA of the CDR3: TGTGCCAGTAGCAAACAGGGGTCTGGAAACACCATATATTTT. It translates to CASSKQGSGNTIYF.